The rows below give T cell receptor beta chains drawn from one sample of a study of shared clonotypes between healthy human individuals. Here immunoSEQ multiplex PCR was the method, and the copy in TCRdb shows in-frame clones only, minus some. The table shows about 480,000 clones, with about four fifths occurring only once. Sequencing used PBMCs. These receptors all come from a woman in her thirties or forties in good health. Some clones in this sample may be carry-over from other donors' samples. Each CDR3 is given with its conserved first and last residue. D genes are given only for firm matches. The size field is filled for only some rows; it gives once, few, many or a size class.

TRBJ2-7	NA	TRBV10-2	NA	CASSDLRGGSPYEQYF	TGCGCCAGCAGTGACCTAAGGGGGGGGTCCCCCTACGAGCAGTACTTC
TRBJ1-2	TRBD1	TRBV7-3	NA	CASSWTGGWGYTF	TGTGCCAGCAGTTGGACAGGGGGCTGGGGCTACACCTTC
TRBJ2-1	NA	TRBV7-3	NA	CASSLGEALISEQFF	TGTGCCAGCAGTCTAGGGGAGGCCCTTATCAGTGAGCAGTTCTTC
TRBJ2-1	TRBD2	TRBV5-1	once	CASSPDPSGGIQFF	TGCGCCAGCAGCCCGGACCCTAGCGGGGGGATACAGTTCTTC
TRBJ2-2	NA	TRBV6-1	few	CASSVGGTGELFF	TGTGCCAGCAGTGTCGGTGGTACCGGGGAGCTGTTTTTT
TRBJ1-1	TRBD1	TRBV5-1	NA	CASSWDRGSTEAFF	TGCGCCAGCAGCTGGGACAGGGGGAGCACTGAAGCTTTCTTT
TRBJ2-7	TRBD1	TRBV19	NA	CASSIAWRTGDYEQYF	TGTGCCAGTAGTATAGCGTGGCGGACAGGGGACTACGAGCAGTACTTC
TRBJ1-5	NA	TRBV2	few	CASSGGLRGQPQHF	TGTGCCAGCAGTGGAGGACTGCGGGGCCAGCCCCAGCATTTT
TRBJ2-1	TRBD2	TRBV4-2	NA	CASSRSGTSGYNEQFF	TGTGCCAGCAGCCGATCCGGGACTAGCGGTTACAATGAGCAGTTCTTC
TRBJ2-1	TRBD2	TRBV7-6	NA	CASSSLAVGGGEQFF	TGTGCCAGCAGCTCTCTAGCGGTCGGGGGAGGTGAGCAGTTCTTC
TRBJ2-5	NA	TRBV4-1	NA	CASSQGEVETQYF	TGCGCCAGCAGCCAAGGGGAGGTGGAGACCCAGTACTTC
TRBJ2-1	TRBD2	TRBV6-5	NA	CASSRTSGRSNEQFF	TGTGCCAGCAGTAGGACTAGCGGGAGGAGCAATGAGCAGTTCTTC
TRBJ2-1	NA	TRBV7-9	NA	CASRGGPLGSNEQFF	TGTGCCAGCAGGGGTGGGCCCCTGGGTTCCAATGAGCAGTTCTTC
TRBJ2-3	NA	TRBV28	NA	CASSPGGGKDTQYF	TGTGCCAGCAGCCCCGGTGGGGGAAAAGATACGCAGTATTTT
TRBJ1-5	NA	TRBV18	NA	CASSGDSNQPQHF	TGTGCCAGCTCAGGGGATAGCAATCAGCCCCAGCATTTT
TRBJ2-7	NA	TRBV28	NA	CASSSTALYEQYF	TGTGCCAGCAGTTCTACAGCGCTCTACGAGCAGTACTTC
TRBJ1-5	TRBD1	TRBV30	NA	CAWSYGTDSGNQPQHF	TGTGCCTGGAGCTATGGGACAGATTCCGGCAATCAGCCCCAGCATTTT
TRBJ2-3	TRBD1	TRBV11-2	NA	CASSPIGQGVGLADTQYF	TGTGCCAGCAGCCCCATTGGACAGGGTGTGGGACTGGCAGATACGCAGTATTTT
TRBJ1-2	NA	TRBV6-1	once	CASSEADRFYGYTF	TGTGCCAGCAGTGAAGCTGACAGATTCTATGGCTACACCTTC
TRBJ1-4	NA	TRBV2	NA	CASRTTAGEEKLFF	TGTGCCAGCAGAACGACTGCCGGCGAGGAAAAACTGTTTTTT
TRBJ2-7	TRBD2	TRBV9	once	CASSVQPGLDVSEQYF	TGTGCCAGCAGCGTACAACCGGGACTAGACGTATCTGAGCAGTACTTC
TRBJ2-7	NA	TRBV28	NA	CAIRPPVAYEQYF	TGTGCCATCCGACCCCCTGTAGCCTACGAGCAGTACTTC
TRBJ2-1	NA	TRBV7-8	NA	CASSPTGSGWAYNEQFF	TGTGCCAGCAGCCCGACGGGGTCGGGGTGGGCGTACAATGAGCAGTTCTTC
TRBJ1-1	NA	TRBV18	few	CASSIQQGDTEAFF	TGTGCCAGCTCGATCCAACAGGGAGACACTGAAGCTTTCTTT
TRBJ2-2	NA	TRBV7-2	NA	CASSWGRNTGELFF	TGTGCCAGCAGCTGGGGACGGAACACCGGGGAGCTGTTTTTT
TRBJ2-2	NA	TRBV19	NA	CASSIMYGGDNTGELFF	TGTGCCAGTAGTATCATGTACGGGGGAGACAACACCGGGGAGCTGTTTTTT
TRBJ2-1	TRBD1	TRBV5-6	NA	CASSKGTAYNEQFF	TGTGCCAGCAGTAAGGGGACAGCGTACAATGAGCAGTTCTTC
TRBJ2-2	NA	TRBV5-8	NA	CASRVLRAGELFF	TGTGCCAGCAGGGTACTGAGAGCCGGGGAGCTGTTTTTT
TRBJ1-1	NA	TRBV19	NA	CASSIRGRSTEAFF	TGTGCCAGTAGTATACGGGGGCGGTCGACTGAAGCTTTCTTT
TRBJ1-6	NA	TRBV5-1	NA	CASSSGTREVSPLHF	TGCGCCAGCAGCTCCGGGACCAGGGAGGTCTCACCCCTCCACTTT
TRBJ1-5	TRBD1	TRBV2	NA	CASSPDRGHSQPQHF	TGTGCCAGCAGTCCAGACAGGGGGCACAGCCAGCCCCAGCATTTT
TRBJ2-5	NA	TRBV5-5	NA	CASSSLGEGWETQYF	TGTGCCAGCAGCTCCCTCGGCGAGGGTTGGGAGACCCAGTACTTC
TRBJ1-4	NA	TRBV15	few	CATSRDSRRNEKLFF	TGTGCCACCAGCAGAGATAGCAGACGAAATGAAAAACTGTTTTTT
TRBJ1-2	TRBD1	TRBV19	NA	CASSQFRQGSEGYTF	TGTGCCAGTAGTCAATTTCGACAGGGATCGGAGGGCTACACCTTC
TRBJ2-4	NA	TRBV6-5	NA	CASSYISTKNIQYF	TGTGCCAGCAGTTACATCAGTACCAAAAACATTCAGTACTTC
TRBJ2-3	TRBD2	TRBV5-4	NA	CASSIGTSGTDTQYF	TGTGCCAGCAGCATAGGGACTAGCGGCACAGATACGCAGTATTTT
TRBJ2-6	NA	TRBV6-5	NA	CASSSPFSGANVLTF	TGTGCCAGCAGTTCACCCTTCTCTGGGGCCAACGTCCTGACTTTC
TRBJ2-1	NA	TRBV25-1	NA	CASSEPGPASYNEQFF	TGTGCCAGCAGTGAACCAGGTCCCGCCTCCTACAATGAGCAGTTCTTC
TRBJ2-5	NA	TRBV7-2	NA	CASSLGQIRQETQYF	TGTGCCAGCAGCCTAGGACAGATAAGACAAGAGACCCAGTACTTC
TRBJ2-5	NA	TRBV9	NA	CASSVGTGNPQETQYF	TGTGCCAGCAGCGTAGGCACAGGGAATCCCCAAGAGACCCAGTACTTC
TRBJ2-5	NA	TRBV5-6	NA	CASSLDFQETQYF	TGTGCCAGCAGCTTGGATTTCCAAGAGACCCAGTACTTC
TRBJ1-1	NA	TRBV5-1	NA	CASRTSPGENTEAFF	TGCGCCAGCAGAACGAGTCCCGGCGAGAACACTGAAGCTTTCTTT
TRBJ2-7	NA	TRBV6-1	many	CATREWGAQNEQYF	TGTGCCACCCGGGAATGGGGTGCCCAGAACGAGCAGTACTTC
TRBJ2-1	NA	TRBV6-6	NA	CASSYPARSSYNEQFF	TGTGCCAGCAGTTATCCCGCGAGGAGCTCCTACAATGAGCAGTTCTTC